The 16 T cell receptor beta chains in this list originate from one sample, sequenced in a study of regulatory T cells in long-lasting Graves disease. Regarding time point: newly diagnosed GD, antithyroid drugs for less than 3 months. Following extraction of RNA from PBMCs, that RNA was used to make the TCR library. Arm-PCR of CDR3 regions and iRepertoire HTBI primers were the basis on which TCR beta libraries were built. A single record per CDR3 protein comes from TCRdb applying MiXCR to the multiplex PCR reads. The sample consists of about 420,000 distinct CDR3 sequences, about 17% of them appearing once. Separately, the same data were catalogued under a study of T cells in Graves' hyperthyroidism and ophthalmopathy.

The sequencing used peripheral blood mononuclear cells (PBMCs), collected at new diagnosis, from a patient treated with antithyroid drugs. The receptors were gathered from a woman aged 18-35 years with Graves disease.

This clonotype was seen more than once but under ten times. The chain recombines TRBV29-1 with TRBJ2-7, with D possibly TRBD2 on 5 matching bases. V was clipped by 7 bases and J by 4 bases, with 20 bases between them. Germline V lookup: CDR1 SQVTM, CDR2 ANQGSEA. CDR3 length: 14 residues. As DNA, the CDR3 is TGCAGCGGTGCGGTAGGCGGAGGCCCTTACGAGCAGTACTTC. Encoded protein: CSGAVGGGPYEQYF.

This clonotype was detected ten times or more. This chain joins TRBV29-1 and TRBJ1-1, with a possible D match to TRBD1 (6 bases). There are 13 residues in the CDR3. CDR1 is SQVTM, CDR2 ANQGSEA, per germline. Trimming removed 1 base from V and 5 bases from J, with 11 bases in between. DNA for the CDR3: TGCAGCGTTGAAGTACAGGGTTTGACTGAAGCTTTCTTT. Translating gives CSVEVQGLTEAFF.

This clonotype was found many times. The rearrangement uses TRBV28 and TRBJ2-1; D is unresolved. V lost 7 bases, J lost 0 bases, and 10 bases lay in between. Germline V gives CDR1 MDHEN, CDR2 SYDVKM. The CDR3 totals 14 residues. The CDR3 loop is CASNSGLSYNEQFF. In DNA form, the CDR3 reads TGTGCCAGCAATTCAGGTCTCTCCTACAATGAGCAGTTCTTC.

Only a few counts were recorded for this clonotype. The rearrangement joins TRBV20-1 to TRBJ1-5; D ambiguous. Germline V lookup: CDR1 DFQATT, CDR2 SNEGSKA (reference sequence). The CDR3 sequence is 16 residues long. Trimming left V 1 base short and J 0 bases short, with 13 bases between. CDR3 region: CSARGAGQLSNQPQHF. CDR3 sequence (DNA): TGCAGTGCTAGAGGAGCCGGGCAGCTTAGCAATCAGCCCCAGCATTTT.

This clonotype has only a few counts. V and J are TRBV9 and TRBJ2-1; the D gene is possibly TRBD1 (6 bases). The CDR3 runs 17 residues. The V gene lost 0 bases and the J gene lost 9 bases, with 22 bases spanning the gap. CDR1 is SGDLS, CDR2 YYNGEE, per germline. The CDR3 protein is CASSVAGERTEGGEQFF. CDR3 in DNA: TGTGCCAGCAGCGTAGCTGGGGAGAGGACCGAAGGGGGTGAGCAGTTCTTC.

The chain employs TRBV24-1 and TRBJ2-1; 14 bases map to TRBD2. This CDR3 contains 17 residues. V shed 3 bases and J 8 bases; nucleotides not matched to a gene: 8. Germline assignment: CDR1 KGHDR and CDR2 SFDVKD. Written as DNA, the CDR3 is TGTGCCACCAGTGATGTCCAGACTAGCGGGAGGGGCTATGAGCAGTTCTTC. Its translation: CATSDVQTSGRGYEQFF.

The CDR3 region is CASTASYNTGELFF. In nucleotides, the CDR3 is TGTGCCAGCACCGCTTCCTATAACACCGGGGAGCTGTTTTTT. The V call is TRBV6-1, the J call TRBJ2-2; D gene unclear. Germline CDR1 MNHNS, CDR2 SASEGT. The CDR3 is 14 amino acids. V was trimmed by 7 bases and J by 2 bases, leaving 11 bases between them.

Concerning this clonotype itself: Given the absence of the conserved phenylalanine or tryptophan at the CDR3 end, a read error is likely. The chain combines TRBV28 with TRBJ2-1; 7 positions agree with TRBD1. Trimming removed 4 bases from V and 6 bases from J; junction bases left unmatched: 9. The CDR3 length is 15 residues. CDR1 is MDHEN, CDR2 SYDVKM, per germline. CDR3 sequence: CASSYSTGFVNEQFL. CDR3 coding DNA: TGTGCCAGCAGTTACTCGACAGGGTTTGTCAATGAGCAGTTCCTC.

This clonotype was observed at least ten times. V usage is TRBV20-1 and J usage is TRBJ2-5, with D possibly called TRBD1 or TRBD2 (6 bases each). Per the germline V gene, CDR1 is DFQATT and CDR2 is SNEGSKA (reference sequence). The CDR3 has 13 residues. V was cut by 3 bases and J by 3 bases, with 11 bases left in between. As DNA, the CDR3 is TGCAGTGCTAGGAGAGGGGGGAAAGAGACCCAGTACTTC. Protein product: CSARRGGKETQYF.

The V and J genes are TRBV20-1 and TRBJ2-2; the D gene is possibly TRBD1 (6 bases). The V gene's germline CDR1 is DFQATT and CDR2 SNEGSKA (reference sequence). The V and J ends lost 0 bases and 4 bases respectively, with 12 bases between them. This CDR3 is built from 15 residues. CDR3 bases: TGCAGTGCTAGAGATGAGACAGGCTTCACCGGGGAGCTGTTTTTT. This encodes CSARDETGFTGELFF.

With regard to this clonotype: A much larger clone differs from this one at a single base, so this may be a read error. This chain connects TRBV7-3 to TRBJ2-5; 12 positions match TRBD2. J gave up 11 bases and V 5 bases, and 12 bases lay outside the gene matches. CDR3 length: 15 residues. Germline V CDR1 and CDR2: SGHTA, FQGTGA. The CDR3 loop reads CASSQLAGGYHEQYF. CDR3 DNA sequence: TGTGCCAGCAGCCAACTAGCGGGAGGTTACCATGAGCAGTACTTC.

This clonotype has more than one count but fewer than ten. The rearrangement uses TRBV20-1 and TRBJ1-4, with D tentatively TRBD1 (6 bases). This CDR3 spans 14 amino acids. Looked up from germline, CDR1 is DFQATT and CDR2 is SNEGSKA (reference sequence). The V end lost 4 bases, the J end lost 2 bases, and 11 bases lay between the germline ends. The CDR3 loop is CSATEGGTNEKLFF. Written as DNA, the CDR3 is TGCAGTGCTACGGAGGGGGGGACTAATGAAAAACTGTTTTTT.

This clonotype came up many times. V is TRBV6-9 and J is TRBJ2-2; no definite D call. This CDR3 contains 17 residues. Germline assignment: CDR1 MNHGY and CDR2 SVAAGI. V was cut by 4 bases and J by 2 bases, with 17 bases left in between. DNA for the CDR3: TGTGCCAGCAGTTTTCCCCGAGGTACCCAAAACACCGGGGAGCTGTTTTTT. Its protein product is CASSFPRGTQNTGELFF.

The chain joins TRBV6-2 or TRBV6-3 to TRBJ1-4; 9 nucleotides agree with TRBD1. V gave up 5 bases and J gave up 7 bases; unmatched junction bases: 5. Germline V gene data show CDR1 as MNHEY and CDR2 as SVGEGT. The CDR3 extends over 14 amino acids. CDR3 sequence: CASSADRGAEKLFF. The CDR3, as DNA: TGTGCCAGCAGTGCGGACAGGGGCGCTGAAAAACTGTTTTTT.

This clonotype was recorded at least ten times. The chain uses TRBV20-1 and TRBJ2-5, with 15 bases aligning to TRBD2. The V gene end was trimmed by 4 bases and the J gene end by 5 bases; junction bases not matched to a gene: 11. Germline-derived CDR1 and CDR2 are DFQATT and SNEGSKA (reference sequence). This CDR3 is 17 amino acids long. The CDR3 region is CSAKTPGLAGGGETQYF. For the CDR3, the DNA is TGCAGTGCTAAGACACCGGGACTAGCGGGAGGCGGGGAGACCCAGTACTTC.

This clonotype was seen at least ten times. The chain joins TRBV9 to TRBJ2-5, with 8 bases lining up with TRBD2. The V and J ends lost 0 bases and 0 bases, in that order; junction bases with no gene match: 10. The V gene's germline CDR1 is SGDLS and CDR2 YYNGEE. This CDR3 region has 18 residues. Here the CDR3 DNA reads TGTGCCAGCAGCGTAGCTACCCCTACTAGCGGCAACCAAGAGACCCAGTACTTC. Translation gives CASSVATPTSGNQETQYF.